This T cell receptor beta chain was obtained from a study of shared clonotypes between healthy human individuals. Study results and limitations: Sorted-subset sequencing, rarefaction showed, was incomplete despite large depth.

Cells designated naive CD8 were CD45RO-negative and were positively selected for CCR7, with terminally differentiated effector memory CD45RA+ cells excluded. Data came from immunoSEQ multiplex PCR; TCRdb stores just in-frame clones and leaves some out. The sample includes around 2,000,000 clones, about 92% seen only once; the top ten take roughly 1.7%. Notes on this clone: Its specificity is unknown.

The clonotype comes from a man between 18 and 35 years old in good health. Some clones in this sample may be carry-over from other donors' samples. The specimen sequenced was naive CD8+ T cells from PBMCs.

Here the CDR3 DNA reads TGTGCCAGCAGACGAAGCTCGGTGGCCGAGGAGCAGTACTTC. Encoded protein: CASRRSSVAEEQYF. This chain connects TRBV7-9 to TRBJ2-7; D unclear. Trimming removed 6 bases at V and 7 bases at J, with 19 bases between. Germline CDR1 is SEHNR and CDR2 is FQNEAQ (reference sequence). The CDR3 has 14 amino acids. The complete variable domain, with remaining parts taken from reference TRBV7-9 and TRBJ2-7, reads DTGVSQNPRHKITKRGQNVTFRCDPISEHNRLYWYRQTLGQGPEFLTYFQNEAQLEKSRLLSDRFSAERPKGSFSTLEIQRTEQGDSAMYLCASRRSSVAEEQYFGPGTRLTVT.